This entry lists 17 T cell receptor beta chains sequenced from one sample in a study of graft-versus-host responses after intestinal transplantation. Assay: immunoSEQ multiplex PCR; the TCRdb copy retains only in-frame clones and omits some. The data contain about 47,000 clones, approximately 92% of them seen just once; the ten biggest clones take up around 6.3%. Material: PBMCs, obtained 786 days after a first intestinal transplant, on the day of a second. The source is a human patient who received an intestinal transplant, so some T cells may come from the graft donor.

This rearrangement joins TRBV19 to TRBJ1-4; TRBD1 agrees at 8 bases. The CDR3 runs 16 residues. The germline gives CDR1 LNHDA, CDR2 SQIVND (reference sequence). With V trimmed by 3 bases and J by 7 bases, 10 bases remained unmatched. The CDR3 region has the DNA TGTGCCAGTAGTATTGGGGCCAGGGGGCTCGGTGAAAAACTGTTTTTT. It specifies CASSIGARGLGEKLFF.

This clone was seen only once. This chain links TRBV29-1 with TRBJ2-5; 8 bases are shared with TRBD1. The CDR3 extends over 12 amino acids. The V gene's germline CDR1 is SQVTM and CDR2 ANQGSEA. Trimming cost V 4 bases and J 2 bases; bases outside gene matches: 0. The CDR3 region is CSVGTGQETQYF. CDR3 coding DNA: TGCAGCGTTGGGACAGGGCAAGAGACCCAGTACTTC. Based on the CDR3 plus reference TRBV29-1 and TRBJ2-5, the full variable domain is SAVISQKPSRDICQRGTSLTIQCQVDSQVTMMFWYRQQPGQSLTLIATANQGSEATYESGFVIDKFPISRPNLTFSTLTVSNMSPEDSSIYLCSVGTGQETQYFGPGTRLLVL.

This clone was seen a single time. The V gene is TRBV2, the J gene TRBJ1-5, with D maybe TRBD1 (6 bases). From germline, CDR1 is SNHLY and CDR2 FYNNEI. The V gene lost 4 bases and the J gene lost 6 bases, with 16 bases spanning the gap. The CDR3 loop spans 15 amino acids. In DNA form, the CDR3 reads TGTGCCAGCAGTGTGGAACAGGGTAGGGGTCAGCCCCAGCATTTT. It yields the protein CASSVEQGRGQPQHF.

This clone was seen once. The chain joins TRBV2 to TRBJ2-7; 8 bases are shared with TRBD1. The CDR3 spans 14 residues. Germline trimming cut 6 bases from V and 2 bases from J; bases unmatched to any gene: 6. Looked up from germline, CDR1 is SNHLY and CDR2 is FYNNEI. CDR3 sequence reads: CASSAGQAPYEQYF. DNA of the CDR3: TGTGCCAGCAGCGCGGGACAGGCGCCCTACGAGCAGTACTTC.

About this clone itself: The same CDR3 arises from other DNA sequences in this sample as well. The chain is built from TRBV7-9 and TRBJ2-7, with no clear D. Germline V gene lookup returns CDR1 SEHNR and CDR2 FQNEAQ (reference sequence). V lost 2 bases and J lost 2, with 7 bases in between. This CDR3 has 13 amino acids. The chain's CDR3 is CASSLPAAYEQYF. In DNA, the CDR3 is TGTGCCAGCAGCTTACCCGCCGCCTACGAGCAGTACTTC.

The genes are TRBV19 and TRBJ2-7; no definite D call. Germline CDR1 and CDR2: LNHDA and SQIVND (reference sequence). The V end lost 3 bases, the J end lost 1 base, and 10 bases lay between the germline ends. This CDR3 has 14 residues. The CDR3 sequence is CASSIIKGSYEQYF. As DNA, the CDR3 is TGTGCCAGTAGTATTATAAAGGGTTCCTACGAGCAGTACTTC.

Note on this clone: Other nucleotide sequences in the sample specify the same CDR3. This chain connects TRBV9 to TRBJ2-1; tentatively, D is TRBD1 or TRBD2 (6 bases each). This CDR3 comprises 15 residues. Germline CDR1 SGDLS, CDR2 YYNGEE. V was cut by 0 bases and J by 4 bases, with 11 bases left in between. CDR3 sequence (DNA): TGTGCCAGCAGCGTAGCAGGAGGGGGATACAATGAGCAGTTCTTC. Its protein product is CASSVAGGGYNEQFF.

The genes are TRBV4-1 and TRBJ2-7; TRBD2 might be the D (6 bases). There are 15 residues in the CDR3. V was pared by 2 bases and J by 2 bases, with 13 bases between. CDR1 and CDR2 (germline): MGHRA, YSYEKL. In DNA form, the CDR3 reads TGCGCCAGCAGCCAACATGACGGAGGGACCTACGAGCAGTACTTC. Protein: CASSQHDGGTYEQYF.

V gene TRBV6-6 combines with J gene TRBJ1-4; D gene unclear. Germline lookup yields CDR1 MNHNY and CDR2 SVGAGI (reference sequence). V gave up 4 bases and J gave up 7 bases, with 7 bases separating them. CDR3 length: 12 residues. The CDR3 nucleotides read TGTGCCAGCAGTTCGGACGGTGAAAAACTGTTTTTT. Its protein is CASSSDGEKLFF.

This chain links TRBV5-6 with TRBJ2-7; TRBD1 is a possible D gene (5 bases). The CDR3 totals 13 residues. V shed 5 bases and J shed 2 bases, with 11 bases lying between them. CDR1 SGHDT and CDR2 YYEEEE come from the germline V gene. The CDR3 reads CASSRAGTYEQYF. In DNA form, the CDR3 reads TGTGCCAGCAGTCGGGCAGGGACCTACGAGCAGTACTTC.

The V and J genes are TRBV4-1 and TRBJ2-5; a weak D match, TRBD2 (6 bases). Germline loops: CDR1 MGHRA, CDR2 YSYEKL. V gave up 1 base and J gave up 2 bases, with 17 bases separating them. The length of the CDR3 is 17 residues. CDR3 in amino acids: CASSQALGLAPQETQYF. The CDR3 coding sequence is TGCGCCAGCAGCCAAGCTTTGGGGCTAGCGCCACAAGAGACCCAGTACTTC.

V usage is TRBV27 and J usage is TRBJ1-1; D is ambiguous. Germline V gene sequence: CDR1 MNHEY, CDR2 SMNVEV (reference sequence). The V and J ends lost 4 bases and 5 bases respectively, with 14 bases between them. This CDR3 is 14 amino acids long. CDR3 in amino acids: CASSSGAGRTEAFF. CDR3 DNA sequence: TGTGCCAGCAGTTCCGGCGCAGGTCGGACTGAAGCTTTCTTT.

This sequence joins TRBV30 and TRBJ2-5; D is uncertain. The length of the CDR3 is 15 residues. Germline CDR1 reads GTSNPN; CDR2 reads SVGIG (reference sequence). Between the trimmed V and J ends, which lost 1 base and 1 base, there was a span of 13 bases. DNA for the CDR3: TGTGCCTGGAGTGAGCCCCGGACCTTCCAAGAGACCCAGTACTTC. This codes for CAWSEPRTFQETQYF.

This chain joins TRBV28 and TRBJ2-1, with 10 bases fitting TRBD1. Germline V CDR1 and CDR2: MDHEN, SYDVKM. V trimming: 4 bases; J trimming: 5 bases; junction bases outside the gene matches: 14. CDR3 length: 18 amino acids. CDR3 in amino acids: CASSSPGTGVGVHNEQFF. CDR3 coding DNA: TGTGCCAGCAGTTCCCCCGGGACAGGGGTGGGGGTACACAATGAGCAGTTCTTC.

This chain joins TRBV19 and TRBJ2-7, with 16 nucleotides matching TRBD2. Germline loops: CDR1 LNHDA, CDR2 SQIVND (reference sequence). The CDR3 consists of 16 residues. V lost 5 bases and J lost 4; bases outside the gene matches: 5. The CDR3 here is CASSAGTSGRAYEQYF. The DNA for the CDR3 is TGTGCCAGTAGTGCCGGGACTAGCGGGAGGGCTTACGAGCAGTACTTC.

This clone was observed once. The chain couples TRBV7-3 to TRBJ2-2, with unresolved D. The CDR3 is 13 amino acids. Deletions cut 0 bases from V and 4 bases from J, with 3 bases between. Germline values: CDR1 SGHTA, CDR2 FQGTGA. CDR3: CASSLTSTGELFF. DNA of the CDR3: TGTGCCAGCAGCTTAACGAGCACCGGGGAGCTGTTTTTT.

The V gene is TRBV6-5, the J gene TRBJ2-1, with TRBD2 as a possible D gene (5 bases). The ends were cut back, 6 bases at V and 3 bases at J, with 12 bases in the middle. The CDR3 is made up of 14 amino acids. Germline CDR1 MNHEY, CDR2 SVGAGI. As DNA, the CDR3 is TGTGCCAGCAGGACTCTCCGGGGCTACAATGAGCAGTTCTTC. Protein product: CASRTLRGYNEQFF.